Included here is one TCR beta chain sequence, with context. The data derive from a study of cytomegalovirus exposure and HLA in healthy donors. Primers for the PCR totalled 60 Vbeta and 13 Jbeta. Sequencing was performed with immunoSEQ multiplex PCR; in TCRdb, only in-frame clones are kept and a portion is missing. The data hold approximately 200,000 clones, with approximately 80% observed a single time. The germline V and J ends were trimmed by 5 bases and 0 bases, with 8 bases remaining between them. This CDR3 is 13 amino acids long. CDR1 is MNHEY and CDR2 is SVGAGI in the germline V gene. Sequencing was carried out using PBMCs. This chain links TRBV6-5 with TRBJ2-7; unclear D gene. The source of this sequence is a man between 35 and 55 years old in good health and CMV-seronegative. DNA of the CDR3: TGTGCCAGCAGTCCCTTCCGCTCCTACGAGCAGTACTTC. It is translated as CASSPFRSYEQYF.